This TCR beta chain comes out of a study of human T cells and chemical hapten exposure. Individual cDNA molecules received unique molecular identifiers in the library. TCRdb re-analysed the RACE reads in MiXCR, keeping a single row per CDR3 protein. The repertoire holds 180,000 or so distinct CDR3 sequences, with 20% to 25% as singletons. The CDR3 totals 15 residues. CDR1 MDHEN and CDR2 SYDVKM come from the germline V gene. V lost 4 bases to trimming and J lost 2 bases, with 11 bases between them. In its sample, this clonotype was seen many times. Documented time point: patch test 1, 2 weeks after DPC sensitization. Indicated treatment: therapeutic diphenylcyclopropenone sensitization with weekly scalp DPC.

The source is a woman between 50 and 59 years old with alopecia areata. Some clones in this sample may be carry-over from other donors' samples. The rearrangement joins TRBV28 to TRBJ2-2; tentatively, D is TRBD1 or TRBD2 (5 bases each). Sequences were derived from whole blood, sampled in connection with sensitization to the hapten diphenylcyclopropenone (DPC). The CDR3, as DNA: TGTGCCAGCAGTTCCCCGGGACCAAACACCGGGGAGCTGTTTTTT. Amino acids: CASSSPGPNTGELFF.